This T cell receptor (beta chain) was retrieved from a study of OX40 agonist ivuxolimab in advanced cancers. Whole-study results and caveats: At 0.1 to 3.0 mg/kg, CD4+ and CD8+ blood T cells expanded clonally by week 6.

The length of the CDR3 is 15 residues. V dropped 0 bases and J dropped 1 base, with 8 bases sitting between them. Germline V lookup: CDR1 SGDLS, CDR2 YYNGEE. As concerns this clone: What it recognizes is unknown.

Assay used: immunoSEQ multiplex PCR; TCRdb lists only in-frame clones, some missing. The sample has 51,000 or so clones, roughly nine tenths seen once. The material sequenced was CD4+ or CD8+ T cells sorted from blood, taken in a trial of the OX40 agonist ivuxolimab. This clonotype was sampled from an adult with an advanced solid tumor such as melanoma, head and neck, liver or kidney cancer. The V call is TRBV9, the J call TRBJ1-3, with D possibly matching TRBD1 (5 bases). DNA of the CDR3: TGTGCCAGCAGCGTAGGTACAGGTTCTGGAAACACCATATATTTT. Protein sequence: CASSVGTGSGNTIYF.